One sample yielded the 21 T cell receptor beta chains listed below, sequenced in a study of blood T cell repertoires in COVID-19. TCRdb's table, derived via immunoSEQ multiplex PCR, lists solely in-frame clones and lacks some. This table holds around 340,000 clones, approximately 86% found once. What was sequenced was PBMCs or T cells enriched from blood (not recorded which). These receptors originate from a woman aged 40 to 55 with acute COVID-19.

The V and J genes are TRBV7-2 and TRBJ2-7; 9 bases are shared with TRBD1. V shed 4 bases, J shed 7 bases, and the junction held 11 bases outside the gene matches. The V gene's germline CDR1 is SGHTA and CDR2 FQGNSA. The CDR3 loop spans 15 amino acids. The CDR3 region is CASSSQGAALSEQYF. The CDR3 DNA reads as TGTGCCAGCAGCTCACAGGGGGCGGCTCTATCGGAGCAGTACTTC.

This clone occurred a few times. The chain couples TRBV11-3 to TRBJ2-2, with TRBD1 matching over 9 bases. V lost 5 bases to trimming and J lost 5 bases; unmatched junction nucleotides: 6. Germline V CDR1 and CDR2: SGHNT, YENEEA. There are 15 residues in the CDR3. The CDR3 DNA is TGTGCCAGCAGCCGGGGACAGGGAAGGACCGGGGAGCTGTTTTTT. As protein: CASSRGQGRTGELFF.

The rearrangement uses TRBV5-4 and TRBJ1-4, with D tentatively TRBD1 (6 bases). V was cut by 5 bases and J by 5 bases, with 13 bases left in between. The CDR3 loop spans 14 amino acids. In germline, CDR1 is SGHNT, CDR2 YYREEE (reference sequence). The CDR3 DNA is TGTGCCAGCAGTTCAGGGGAGCCAAATGAAAAACTGTTTTTT. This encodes CASSSGEPNEKLFF.

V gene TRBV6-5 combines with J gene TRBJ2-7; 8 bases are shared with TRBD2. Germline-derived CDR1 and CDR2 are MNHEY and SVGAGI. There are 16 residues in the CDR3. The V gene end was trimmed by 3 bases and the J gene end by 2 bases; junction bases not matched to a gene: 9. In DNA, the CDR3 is TGTGCCAGCAGTTATGGTGGAGCGGGGGACGCCTACGAGCAGTACTTC. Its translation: CASSYGGAGDAYEQYF.

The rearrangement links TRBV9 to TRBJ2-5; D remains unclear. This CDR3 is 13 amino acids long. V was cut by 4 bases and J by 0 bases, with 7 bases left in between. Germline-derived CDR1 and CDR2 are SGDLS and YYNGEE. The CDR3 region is CASSLSYQETQYF. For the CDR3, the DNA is TGTGCCAGCAGCCTTAGTTACCAAGAGACCCAGTACTTC.

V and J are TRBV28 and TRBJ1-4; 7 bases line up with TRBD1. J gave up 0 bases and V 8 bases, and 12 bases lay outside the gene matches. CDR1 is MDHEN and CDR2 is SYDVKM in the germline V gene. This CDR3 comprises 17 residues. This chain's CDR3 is CASGKTDRYPTNEKLFF. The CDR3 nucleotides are TGTGCCAGCGGGAAAACGGACAGGTATCCAACTAATGAAAAACTGTTTTTT.

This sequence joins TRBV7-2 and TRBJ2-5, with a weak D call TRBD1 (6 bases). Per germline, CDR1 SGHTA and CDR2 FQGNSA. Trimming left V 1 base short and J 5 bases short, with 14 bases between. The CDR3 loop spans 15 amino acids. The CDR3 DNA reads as TGTGCCAGCAGCTTAGGCTACAGGGAATTGGAGACCCAGTACTTC. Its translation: CASSLGYRELETQYF.

Here the CDR3 reads CASSRGQGRGSYNSPLHF. The CDR3 coding sequence is TGTGCCAGCAGCCGGGGACAGGGACGGGGGTCCTATAATTCACCCCTCCACTTT. This sequence joins TRBV7-8 and TRBJ1-6; 9 bases are shared with TRBD1. The CDR3 loop spans 18 amino acids. Per the germline V gene, CDR1 is SGHVS and CDR2 is FQNEAQ. V shed 5 bases and J 1 base; nucleotides not matched to a gene: 9. The full variable domain, its missing parts supplied by reference TRBV7-8 and TRBJ1-6, is GAGVSQSPRYKVAKRGQDVALRCDPISGHVSLFWYQQALGQGPEFLTYFQNEAQLDKSGLPSDRFFAERPEGSVSTLKIQRTQQEDSAVYLCASSRGQGRGSYNSPLHFGNGTRLTVT.

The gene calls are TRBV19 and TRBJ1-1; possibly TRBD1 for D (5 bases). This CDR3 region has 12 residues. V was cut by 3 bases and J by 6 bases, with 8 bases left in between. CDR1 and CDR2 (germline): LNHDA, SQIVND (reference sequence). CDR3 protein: CASSMGGAEAFF. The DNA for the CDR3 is TGTGCCAGTAGTATGGGGGGTGCTGAAGCTTTCTTT.

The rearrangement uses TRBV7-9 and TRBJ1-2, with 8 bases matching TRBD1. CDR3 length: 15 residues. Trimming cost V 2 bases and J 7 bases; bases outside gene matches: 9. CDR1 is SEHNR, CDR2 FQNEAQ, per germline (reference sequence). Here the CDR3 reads CASSLSSDRGIGYTF. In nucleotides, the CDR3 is TGTGCCAGCAGCTTAAGCTCCGACAGGGGTATTGGCTACACCTTC.

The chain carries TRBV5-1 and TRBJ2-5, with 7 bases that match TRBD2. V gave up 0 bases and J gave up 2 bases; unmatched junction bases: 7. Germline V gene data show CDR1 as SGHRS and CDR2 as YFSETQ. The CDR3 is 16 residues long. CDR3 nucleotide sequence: TGCGCCAGCAGCTTGGCCTCTAGCGGAAGACAAGAGACCCAGTACTTC. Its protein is CASSLASSGRQETQYF.

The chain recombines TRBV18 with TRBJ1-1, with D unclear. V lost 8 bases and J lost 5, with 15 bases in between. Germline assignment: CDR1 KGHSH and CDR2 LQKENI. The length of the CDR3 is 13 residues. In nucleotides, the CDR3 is TGTGCCAGCCGTACGTCTCGAGTAACTGAAGCTTTCTTT. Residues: CASRTSRVTEAFF. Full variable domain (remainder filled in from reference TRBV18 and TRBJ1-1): NAGVMQNPRHLVRRRGQEARLRCSPMKGHSHVYWYRQLPEEGLKFMVYLQKENIIDESGMPKERFSAEFPKEGPSILRIQQVVRGDSAAYFCASRTSRVTEAFFGQGTRLTVV.

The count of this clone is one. CDR3 sequence reads: CASSSGLQLNEQFF. CDR3 in DNA: TGCGCCAGCAGCTCGGGACTACAGTTGAATGAGCAGTTCTTC. The chain uses TRBV5-1 and TRBJ2-1; 7 nucleotides match TRBD2. The CDR3 totals 14 residues. Trimming cost V 3 bases and J 7 bases; bases outside gene matches: 7. The germline V gene encodes CDR1 SGHRS and CDR2 YFSETQ.

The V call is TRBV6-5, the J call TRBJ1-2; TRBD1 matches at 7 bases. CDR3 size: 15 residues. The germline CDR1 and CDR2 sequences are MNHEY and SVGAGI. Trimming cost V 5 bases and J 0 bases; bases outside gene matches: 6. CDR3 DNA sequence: TGTGCCAGCAGTCTGGACAGGAGCACTAACTATGGCTACACCTTC. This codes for CASSLDRSTNYGYTF.

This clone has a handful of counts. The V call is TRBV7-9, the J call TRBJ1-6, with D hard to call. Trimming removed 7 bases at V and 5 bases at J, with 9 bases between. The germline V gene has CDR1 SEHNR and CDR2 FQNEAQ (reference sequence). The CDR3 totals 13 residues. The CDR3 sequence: CASNGGNNSPLHF. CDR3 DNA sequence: TGTGCCAGCAACGGAGGCAATAATTCACCCCTCCACTTT.

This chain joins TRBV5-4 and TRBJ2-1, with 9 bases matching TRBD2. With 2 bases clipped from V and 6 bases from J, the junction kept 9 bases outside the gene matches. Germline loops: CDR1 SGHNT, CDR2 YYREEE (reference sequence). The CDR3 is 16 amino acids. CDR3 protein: CASSFPKLAGGNEQFF. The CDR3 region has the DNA TGTGCCAGCAGCTTCCCCAAACTAGCGGGTGGCAATGAGCAGTTCTTC.

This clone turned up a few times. The CDR3 DNA follows: TGTGCCAGCAGTGAATCAGGGGCCGTTGGTATTTTTGAAAAACTGTTTTTT. Protein sequence: CASSESGAVGIFEKLFF. This sequence joins TRBV25-1 and TRBJ1-4, with D tentatively TRBD1 (6 bases). Trimming took off 1 base at V and 7 bases at J, with 19 bases between the two ends. The germline V gene encodes CDR1 MGHDK and CDR2 SYGVNS. The CDR3 sequence is 17 residues long.

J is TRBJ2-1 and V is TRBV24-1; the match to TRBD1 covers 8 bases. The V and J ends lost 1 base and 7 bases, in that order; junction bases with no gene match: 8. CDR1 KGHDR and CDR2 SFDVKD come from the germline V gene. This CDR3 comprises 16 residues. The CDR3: CATSDFSGQDDNEQFF. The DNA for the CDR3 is TGTGCCACCAGTGATTTTTCGGGACAGGACGATAATGAGCAGTTCTTC.

Here the CDR3 DNA reads TGCAGCGTTGAATTTGGGGCTGTTGAGACCCAGTACTTC. This codes for CSVEFGAVETQYF. J is TRBJ2-5 and V is TRBV29-1, with a possible D match to TRBD1 (5 bases). Trimming shortened V by 2 bases and J by 5 bases, and 12 bases separated the two germline ends. Germline lookup yields CDR1 SQVTM and CDR2 ANQGSEA. This CDR3 comprises 13 residues.

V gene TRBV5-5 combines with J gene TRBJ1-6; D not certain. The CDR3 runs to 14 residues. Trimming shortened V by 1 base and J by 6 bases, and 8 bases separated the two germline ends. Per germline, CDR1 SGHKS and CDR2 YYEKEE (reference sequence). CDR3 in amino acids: CASSLYDSNSPLHF. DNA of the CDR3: TGTGCCAGCAGCTTGTACGACTCTAATTCACCCCTCCACTTT.

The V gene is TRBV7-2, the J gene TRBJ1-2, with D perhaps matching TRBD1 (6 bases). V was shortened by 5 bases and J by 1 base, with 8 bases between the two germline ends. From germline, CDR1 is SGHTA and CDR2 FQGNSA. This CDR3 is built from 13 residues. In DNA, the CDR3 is TGTGCCAGCAGCCTACAGGGTAACTATGGCTACACCTTC. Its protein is CASSLQGNYGYTF.